Listed below are T cell receptor beta chains from one sample, sequenced in a study of cytomegalovirus exposure and HLA in healthy donors. Assay used: immunoSEQ multiplex PCR; TCRdb lists only in-frame clones, some missing. The table records under 110,000 clones, approximately 79% of them present only once. Sequencing was performed on PBMCs. Every receptor here comes from a man aged 55 to 70 in good health and CMV-seronegative. The CDR3 runs from the conserved cysteine through the conserved F or W. Fields, in order: J gene, D gene, clone size, V gene, CDR3 protein, CDR3 DNA. A D gene is named only where the DNA matches it firmly. The listing skips clone size in some rows; elsewhere it reads once, few, many or a size class.

j_gene: TRBJ1-1; d_gene: TRBD1; abundance: -; v_gene: TRBV13; CDR3aa: CASSLGTGWTEAFF; CDR3nt: TGTGCCAGCAGCTTAGGGACAGGGTGGACTGAAGCTTTCTTT
j_gene: TRBJ1-4; d_gene: -; abundance: -; v_gene: TRBV5-1; CDR3aa: CASRWKTTTNEKLFF; CDR3nt: TGCGCCAGCAGATGGAAGACAACAACTAATGAAAAACTGTTTTTT
j_gene: TRBJ1-5; d_gene: -; abundance: -; v_gene: TRBV7-6; CDR3aa: CASSQTGFGNQPQHF; CDR3nt: TGTGCCAGCAGCCAGACAGGTTTCGGCAATCAGCCCCAGCATTTT
j_gene: TRBJ1-5; d_gene: -; abundance: -; v_gene: TRBV5-6; CDR3aa: CASSRFGNSNQPQHF; CDR3nt: TGTGCCAGCAGCCGCTTCGGGAATAGCAATCAGCCCCAGCATTTT
j_gene: TRBJ2-1; d_gene: TRBD2; abundance: few; v_gene: TRBV2; CDR3aa: CASSILAGGPGNEQFF; CDR3nt: TGTGCCAGCTCAATCCTAGCGGGGGGGCCGGGGAATGAGCAGTTCTTC
j_gene: TRBJ1-4; d_gene: -; abundance: -; v_gene: TRBV29-1; CDR3aa: CSVLPQGEKLFF; CDR3nt: TGCAGCGTTCTTCCTCAGGGTGAAAAACTGTTTTTT
j_gene: TRBJ1-2; d_gene: -; abundance: -; v_gene: TRBV28; CDR3aa: CASSSQGASGYGYTF; CDR3nt: TGTGCCAGCAGTTCACAGGGAGCCTCGGGCTATGGCTACACCTTC
j_gene: TRBJ2-7; d_gene: -; abundance: few; v_gene: TRBV7-2; CDR3aa: CASSSQLRAYEQYF; CDR3nt: TGTGCCAGCAGCTCCCAGCTGAGGGCCTACGAGCAGTACTTC
j_gene: TRBJ1-5; d_gene: TRBD1; abundance: -; v_gene: TRBV6-5; CDR3aa: CASSPTGGRNQPQHF; CDR3nt: TGTGCCAGCAGCCCTACAGGGGGCCGCAATCAGCCCCAGCATTTT
j_gene: TRBJ2-1; d_gene: TRBD1; abundance: few; v_gene: TRBV11-2; CDR3aa: CASSLAPGQGAGNEQFF; CDR3nt: TGTGCCAGCAGCTTAGCGCCGGGACAGGGGGCCGGGAATGAGCAGTTCTTC
j_gene: TRBJ1-1; d_gene: -; abundance: -; v_gene: TRBV19; CDR3aa: CASRLGGKGNTEAFF; CDR3nt: TGTGCCAGTAGATTGGGGGGGAAAGGGAACACTGAAGCTTTCTTT
j_gene: TRBJ2-1; d_gene: TRBD2; abundance: -; v_gene: TRBV7-3; CDR3aa: CASSLLASGFANNEQFF; CDR3nt: TGTGCCAGCAGCTTACTAGCTAGCGGGTTCGCCAACAATGAGCAGTTCTTC
j_gene: TRBJ2-7; d_gene: -; abundance: -; v_gene: TRBV7-9; CDR3aa: CASSRRGSYEQYF; CDR3nt: TGTGCCAGCAGCCGACGGGGCTCCTACGAGCAGTACTTC
j_gene: TRBJ1-5; d_gene: TRBD1; abundance: few; v_gene: TRBV4-1; CDR3aa: CASSQDGIQGASQHF; CDR3nt: TGCGCCAGCAGCCAAGATGGTATACAGGGGGCGTCCCAGCATTTT
j_gene: TRBJ1-2; d_gene: -; abundance: once; v_gene: TRBV10-3; CDR3aa: CAITREVDYGYTF; CDR3nt: TGTGCCATCACCAGGGAGGTGGACTATGGCTACACCTTC
j_gene: TRBJ1-3; d_gene: TRBD1; abundance: once; v_gene: TRBV7-8; CDR3aa: CASSFTGGTGNTIYF; CDR3nt: TGTGCCAGCAGCTTTACAGGGGGCACTGGAAACACCATATATTTT
j_gene: TRBJ2-2; d_gene: -; abundance: -; v_gene: TRBV6-1; CDR3aa: CASIRGQGYGELFF; CDR3nt: TGTGCCAGCATCCGAGGGCAGGGGTACGGGGAGCTGTTTTTT
j_gene: TRBJ2-7; d_gene: -; abundance: few; v_gene: TRBV5-6; CDR3aa: CASRGGGTYEQYF; CDR3nt: TGTGCCAGCAGGGGAGGCGGAACCTACGAGCAGTACTTC
j_gene: TRBJ2-5; d_gene: TRBD2; abundance: -; v_gene: TRBV6-5; CDR3aa: CASAKPSGDQETQYF; CDR3nt: TGTGCCAGCGCAAAACCTAGCGGGGACCAAGAGACCCAGTACTTC
j_gene: TRBJ2-3; d_gene: TRBD2; abundance: -; v_gene: TRBV2; CDR3aa: CASSESGGDTDTQYF; CDR3nt: TGTGCCAGCAGTGAGAGCGGGGGAGACACAGATACGCAGTATTTT
j_gene: TRBJ1-1; d_gene: -; abundance: -; v_gene: TRBV5-6; CDR3aa: CASSLRGIQKGTEAFF; CDR3nt: TGTGCCAGCAGCCTACGGGGGATTCAGAAGGGCACTGAAGCTTTCTTT
j_gene: TRBJ2-2; d_gene: -; abundance: once; v_gene: TRBV27; CDR3aa: CASSHLGLEGRELFF; CDR3nt: TGTGCCAGCAGCCACCTGGGTTTGGAGGGGAGGGAGCTGTTTTTT
j_gene: TRBJ2-1; d_gene: -; abundance: -; v_gene: TRBV7-9; CDR3aa: CASSLRSGRGNEQFF; CDR3nt: TGTGCCAGCAGCTTAAGGTCAGGGCGTGGCAATGAGCAGTTCTTC
j_gene: TRBJ1-4; d_gene: -; abundance: -; v_gene: TRBV4-3; CDR3aa: CASSHNRARGEKLFF; CDR3nt: TGCGCCAGCAGCCACAACAGGGCCAGAGGTGAAAAACTGTTTTTT
j_gene: TRBJ1-2; d_gene: -; abundance: -; v_gene: TRBV6-5; CDR3aa: CASSLVAVGHGYTF; CDR3nt: TGTGCCAGCAGTTTGGTGGCAGTGGGGCATGGCTACACCTTC
j_gene: TRBJ1-2; d_gene: -; abundance: -; v_gene: TRBV19; CDR3aa: CASSINARTANYGYTF; CDR3nt: TGTGCCAGTAGTATAAACGCCCGGACAGCTAACTATGGCTACACCTTC
j_gene: TRBJ1-1; d_gene: TRBD1; abundance: few; v_gene: TRBV4-3; CDR3aa: CASSQALTGTGKNTEAFF; CDR3nt: TGCGCCAGCAGCCAAGCGTTAACCGGGACAGGGAAGAACACTGAAGCTTTCTTT
j_gene: TRBJ1-2; d_gene: TRBD1; abundance: once; v_gene: TRBV15; CDR3aa: CATNRDQPQGQGHYGYTF; CDR3nt: TGTGCCACCAACAGAGATCAACCGCAGGGACAGGGACACTATGGCTACACCTTC
j_gene: TRBJ1-1; d_gene: -; abundance: few; v_gene: TRBV2; CDR3aa: CASSLEGGLTEAFF; CDR3nt: TGTGCCAGCAGTCTCGAAGGGGGTCTCACTGAAGCTTTCTTT
j_gene: TRBJ1-1; d_gene: -; abundance: few; v_gene: TRBV7-8; CDR3aa: CASSPLGGKNTEAFF; CDR3nt: TGTGCCAGCAGCCCCCTTGGGGGGAAGAACACTGAAGCTTTCTTT
j_gene: TRBJ1-1; d_gene: -; abundance: -; v_gene: TRBV5-1; CDR3aa: CASSSQGRGLRNTEAFF; CDR3nt: TGCGCCAGCAGCTCCCAGGGTAGGGGTCTGCGGAACACTGAAGCTTTCTTT
j_gene: TRBJ2-5; d_gene: -; abundance: -; v_gene: TRBV7-2; CDR3aa: CASRGPGETQYF; CDR3nt: TGTGCCAGCAGGGGTCCGGGGGAGACCCAGTACTTC
j_gene: TRBJ1-4; d_gene: -; abundance: -; v_gene: TRBV4-2; CDR3aa: CASSRVNREKNEKLFF; CDR3nt: TGTGCCAGCAGCCGAGTAAACAGGGAAAAGAATGAAAAACTGTTTTTT
j_gene: TRBJ2-7; d_gene: TRBD1; abundance: -; v_gene: TRBV7-8; CDR3aa: CASSSETGGSYEQYF; CDR3nt: TGTGCCAGCAGCTCGGAGACAGGGGGCTCCTACGAGCAGTACTTC
j_gene: TRBJ2-6; d_gene: TRBD1; abundance: -; v_gene: TRBV7-9; CDR3aa: CAGGDRGFSGANVLTF; CDR3nt: TGTGCCGGGGGGGACAGGGGCTTCTCTGGGGCCAACGTCCTGACTTTC
j_gene: TRBJ2-5; d_gene: -; abundance: -; v_gene: TRBV7-6; CDR3aa: CASSLVGRQETQYF; CDR3nt: TGTGCCAGCAGCTTAGTGGGCAGACAAGAGACCCAGTACTTC
j_gene: TRBJ2-5; d_gene: TRBD1; abundance: few; v_gene: TRBV5-4; CDR3aa: CASSWRQGEGQETQYF; CDR3nt: TGTGCCAGCAGCTGGAGACAGGGGGAGGGGCAAGAGACCCAGTACTTC
j_gene: TRBJ1-4; d_gene: TRBD1; abundance: -; v_gene: TRBV4-3; CDR3aa: CASRRQGANEKLFF; CDR3nt: TGCGCCAGCAGGAGACAGGGGGCGAATGAAAAACTGTTTTTT
j_gene: TRBJ1-3; d_gene: -; abundance: -; v_gene: TRBV5-4; CDR3aa: CASSLGGVSGNTIYF; CDR3nt: TGTGCCAGCAGCTTGGGGGGAGTCTCTGGAAACACCATATATTTT
j_gene: TRBJ2-1; d_gene: TRBD2; abundance: -; v_gene: TRBV27; CDR3aa: CASSLRFGLAGNYNEQFF; CDR3nt: TGTGCCAGCAGTCTCCGGTTCGGACTAGCGGGGAACTACAATGAGCAGTTCTTC
j_gene: TRBJ2-7; d_gene: -; abundance: -; v_gene: TRBV18; CDR3aa: CASSPNPTYEQYF; CDR3nt: TGTGCCAGCTCACCAAATCCTACCTACGAGCAGTACTTC
j_gene: TRBJ2-3; d_gene: TRBD1; abundance: -; v_gene: TRBV10-3; CDR3aa: CAIRAGTGRDTQYF; CDR3nt: TGTGCCATCAGGGCCGGGACAGGGAGAGATACGCAGTATTTT
j_gene: TRBJ1-2; d_gene: -; abundance: -; v_gene: TRBV14; CDR3aa: CASSPTGLYGYTF; CDR3nt: TGTGCCAGCAGCCCAACAGGGCTCTATGGCTACACCTTC
j_gene: TRBJ2-4; d_gene: TRBD1; abundance: -; v_gene: TRBV28; CDR3aa: CASSPNRGLSIQYF; CDR3nt: TGTGCCAGCAGTCCTAACAGGGGGCTGAGCATTCAGTACTTC
j_gene: TRBJ2-5; d_gene: -; abundance: few; v_gene: TRBV7-9; CDR3aa: CASSPRGPETQYF; CDR3nt: TGTGCCAGCAGCCCCCGTGGGCCTGAGACCCAGTACTTC
j_gene: TRBJ1-6; d_gene: -; abundance: -; v_gene: TRBV2; CDR3aa: CASTPGERSPLHF; CDR3nt: TGTGCCAGCACCCCGGGGGAACGATCACCCCTCCACTTT
j_gene: TRBJ2-5; d_gene: -; abundance: -; v_gene: TRBV9; CDR3aa: CASSVRGGDETQYF; CDR3nt: TGTGCCAGCAGCGTACGGGGCGGGGACGAGACCCAGTACTTC
j_gene: TRBJ1-1; d_gene: TRBD1; abundance: -; v_gene: TRBV28; CDR3aa: CASSPRDRVITEAFF; CDR3nt: TGTGCCAGCAGTCCACGCGACAGGGTAATCACTGAAGCTTTCTTT
j_gene: TRBJ1-2; d_gene: -; abundance: -; v_gene: TRBV7-9; CDR3aa: CSTHMGGHGYTF; CDR3nt: TGTTCCACCCATATGGGGGGGCATGGCTACACCTTC
j_gene: TRBJ1-2; d_gene: -; abundance: -; v_gene: TRBV7-9; CDR3aa: CASSSGNGAGYGYTF; CDR3nt: TGTGCCAGCAGCTCCGGGAACGGGGCGGGGTATGGCTACACCTTC
j_gene: TRBJ1-5; d_gene: -; abundance: -; v_gene: TRBV30; CDR3aa: CAWSRGTMDQPQHF; CDR3nt: TGTGCCTGGAGTAGGGGGACAATGGATCAGCCCCAGCATTTT
j_gene: TRBJ2-3; d_gene: -; abundance: once; v_gene: TRBV7-9; CDR3aa: CASSLPSGQPSTDTQYF; CDR3nt: TGTGCCAGCAGCTTACCCTCAGGACAGCCTAGCACAGATACGCAGTATTTT
j_gene: TRBJ1-5; d_gene: -; abundance: -; v_gene: TRBV28; CDR3aa: CASSLPGGYNQPQHF; CDR3nt: TGTGCCAGCAGTTTGCCGGGGGGATACAATCAGCCCCAGCATTTT
j_gene: TRBJ2-5; d_gene: TRBD2; abundance: -; v_gene: TRBV9; CDR3aa: CASSPGASGGRETQYF; CDR3nt: TGTGCCAGCAGCCCCGGGGCTAGCGGGGGTAGGGAGACCCAGTACTTC
j_gene: TRBJ2-1; d_gene: TRBD1; abundance: -; v_gene: TRBV2; CDR3aa: CASRRLTGTGKNNEQFF; CDR3nt: TGTGCCAGCAGGCGACTGACAGGGACAGGGAAAAACAATGAGCAGTTCTTC
j_gene: TRBJ2-7; d_gene: -; abundance: few; v_gene: TRBV7-2; CDR3aa: CASSLDSTVGSYEQYF; CDR3nt: TGTGCCAGCAGCTTGGATTCTACAGTTGGCTCCTACGAGCAGTACTTC